This is a list of T cell receptor beta chains from one sample in a study of T cell responses to AZD1222 COVID-19 vaccine. Assay: immunoSEQ multiplex PCR; the TCRdb copy retains only in-frame clones and omits some. The table lists 150,000 or so clones, approximately 95% of them singletons. The specimen comprised peripheral blood, sampled on day 0 of MenACWY control vaccination. The source of these receptors is an adult in good health. CDR3s include the opening cysteine and the closing phenylalanine or tryptophan. Fields, in order: D gene, clone size, J gene, V gene, CDR3 protein, CDR3 DNA. A D gene is named only where the DNA matches it firmly. A clone size is listed for some rows: how often the clone was seen (once, few, many), or a class if it is expanded.

>-|-|TRBJ1-4|TRBV5-1
CASSPRGAIAEKLFF
TGCGCCAGCAGCCCTCGGGGAGCGATTGCTGAAAAACTGTTTTTT
>-|once|TRBJ2-1|TRBV7-9
CASSLVGNEQFF
TGTGCCAGCAGCTTAGTCGGCAATGAGCAGTTCTTC
>TRBD1|-|TRBJ2-7|TRBV19
CASSVAGTDNYEQYF
TGTGCCAGTAGTGTAGCCGGGACAGATAACTACGAGCAGTACTTC
>TRBD1|-|TRBJ1-1|TRBV2
CASSLQGAWGTEAFF
TGTGCCAGCAGCCTACAGGGGGCTTGGGGGACTGAAGCTTTCTTT
>-|-|TRBJ1-3|TRBV7-3
CASSPDSGANTIYF
TGTGCCAGCAGCCCTGACTCGGGCGCAAACACCATATATTTT
>TRBD1|-|TRBJ1-6|TRBV7-2
CASSLGGQGSNSPLHF
TGTGCCAGCAGCTTAGGGGGACAGGGGTCCAATTCACCCCTCCACTTT
>TRBD1|-|TRBJ1-6|TRBV9
CASSARQGVDNSPLHF
TGTGCCAGCAGCGCTAGACAGGGGGTGGATAATTCACCCCTCCACTTT
>-|-|TRBJ1-6|TRBV28
CASRHGQYNSPLHF
TGTGCCAGCAGACATGGACAGTATAATTCACCCCTCCACTTT
>-|-|TRBJ2-7|TRBV6-5
CASSYSRGGASYEQYF
TGTGCCAGCAGTTACTCGAGGGGGGGGGCCTCCTACGAGCAGTACTTC
>-|-|TRBJ1-1|TRBV18
CASSSLSNTEAFF
TGTGCCAGCTCATCACTTTCGAACACTGAAGCTTTCTTT
>TRBD1|-|TRBJ1-2|TRBV9
CASSFPVDRVHYGYTF
TGTGCCAGCAGCTTTCCTGTGGACAGGGTGCACTATGGCTACACCTTC
>-|once|TRBJ1-5|TRBV9
CASSPLLEDQPQHF
TGTGCCAGCAGCCCCTTGTTGGAAGATCAGCCCCAGCATTTT
>-|-|TRBJ1-2|TRBV5-1
CASSLAAGLNGYTF
TGCGCCAGCAGCTTGGCGGCAGGGTTGAATGGCTACACCTTC
>TRBD1|-|TRBJ1-1|TRBV9
CASSGRTGDTEAFF
TGTGCCAGCAGCGGACGGACAGGGGACACTGAAGCTTTCTTT
>-|once|TRBJ2-7|TRBV28
CASSLWGVTDEQYF
TGTGCCAGCAGTTTATGGGGGGTCACCGACGAGCAGTACTTC
>-|-|TRBJ2-1|TRBV19
CASGYNEQFF
TGTGCCAGCGGATACAATGAGCAGTTCTTC
>-|-|TRBJ1-5|TRBV5-1
CASSQGGNQPQHF
TGCGCCAGCAGCCAGGGCGGCAATCAGCCCCAGCATTTT
>-|-|TRBJ2-3|TRBV5-1
CASSLAPGTDTQYF
TGCGCCAGCAGCTTGGCCCCCGGCACAGATACGCAGTATTTT
>TRBD2|-|TRBJ2-3|TRBV12-5
CASGFRRLAGPSTDTQYF
TGTGCTAGTGGTTTCAGAAGACTAGCGGGACCTAGCACAGATACGCAGTATTTT
>TRBD1|-|TRBJ1-3|TRBV6-5
CASTRTGGSGNTIYF
TGTGCCAGCACTAGAACAGGGGGCTCTGGAAACACCATATATTTT
>TRBD2|-|TRBJ2-1|TRBV5-5
CASSHRLAGGHEQFF
TGTGCCAGCAGCCATAGACTAGCGGGAGGTCATGAGCAGTTCTTC
>TRBD1|-|TRBJ1-2|TRBV7-9
CASSSDRAFNYGYTF
TGTGCCAGCAGCTCGGACAGGGCGTTTAACTATGGCTACACCTTC
>TRBD1|-|TRBJ1-1|TRBV7-9
CASSLQGVGTEAFF
TGTGCCAGCAGCTTACAGGGGGTTGGGACTGAAGCTTTCTTT
>-|-|TRBJ2-1|TRBV5-4
CASSLGPEQFF
TGTGCCAGCAGCCTTGGTCCCGAGCAGTTCTTC
>TRBD2|-|TRBJ2-2|TRBV12-5
CASGLVAGGYPGELFF
TGTGCTAGTGGTTTGGTCGCGGGGGGGTATCCCGGGGAGCTGTTTTTT
>TRBD1|-|TRBJ1-5|TRBV18
CASSPPFSPGQGTNQPQHF
TGTGCCAGCTCACCACCTTTTTCCCCGGGACAGGGGACAAATCAGCCCCAGCATTTT
>TRBD1|-|TRBJ2-1|TRBV9
CASSVGRGGQGFGEQFF
TGTGCCAGCAGCGTAGGACGTGGGGGACAGGGTTTTGGTGAGCAGTTCTTC
>-|-|TRBJ1-1|TRBV7-9
CASSFTGSFGTEAFF
TGTGCCAGCAGCTTCACAGGGTCGTTTGGCACTGAAGCTTTCTTT
>-|-|TRBJ1-1|TRBV2
CAGSTEMNTEAFF
TGTGCCGGGTCGACAGAGATGAACACTGAAGCTTTCTTT
>-|-|TRBJ2-7|TRBV25-1
CASRYGGSYEQYF
TGTGCCAGCCGGTACGGTGGGAGCTACGAGCAGTACTTC
>-|-|TRBJ2-7|TRBV5-1
CASSSRTSFSYEQYF
TGCGCCAGCAGCTCACGGACATCCTTCTCCTACGAGCAGTACTTC
>-|-|TRBJ1-3|TRBV6-2/TRBV6-3
CASSFGGRPGNTIYF
TGTGCCAGCAGTTTCGGGGGGCGGCCTGGAAACACCATATATTTT